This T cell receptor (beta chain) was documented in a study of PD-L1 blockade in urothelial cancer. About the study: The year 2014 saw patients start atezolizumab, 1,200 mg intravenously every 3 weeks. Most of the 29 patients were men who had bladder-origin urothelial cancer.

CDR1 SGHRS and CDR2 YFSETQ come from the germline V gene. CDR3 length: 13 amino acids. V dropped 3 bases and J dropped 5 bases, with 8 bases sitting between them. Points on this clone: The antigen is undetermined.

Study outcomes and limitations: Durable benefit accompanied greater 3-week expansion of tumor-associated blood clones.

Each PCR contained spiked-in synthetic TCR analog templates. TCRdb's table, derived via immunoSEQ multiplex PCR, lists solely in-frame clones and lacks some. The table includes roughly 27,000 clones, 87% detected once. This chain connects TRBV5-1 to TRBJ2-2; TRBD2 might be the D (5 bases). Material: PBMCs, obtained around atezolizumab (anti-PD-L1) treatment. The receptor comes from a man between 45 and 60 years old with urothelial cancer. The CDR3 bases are TGCGCCAGCAGCTCGGACTCTACCGGGGAGCTGTTTTTT. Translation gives CASSSDSTGELFF.